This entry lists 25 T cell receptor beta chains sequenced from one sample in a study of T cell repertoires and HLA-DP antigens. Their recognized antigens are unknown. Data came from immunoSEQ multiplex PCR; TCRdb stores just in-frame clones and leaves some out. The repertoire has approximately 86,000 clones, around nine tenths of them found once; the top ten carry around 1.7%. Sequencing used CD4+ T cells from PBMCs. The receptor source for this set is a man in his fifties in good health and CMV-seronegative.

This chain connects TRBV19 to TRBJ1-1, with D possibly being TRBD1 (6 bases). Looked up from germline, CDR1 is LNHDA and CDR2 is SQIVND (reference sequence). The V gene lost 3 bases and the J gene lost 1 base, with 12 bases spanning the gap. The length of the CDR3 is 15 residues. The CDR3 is CASSITRGQNTEAFF. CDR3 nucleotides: TGTGCCAGTAGTATCACCCGGGGGCAGAACACTGAAGCTTTCTTT.

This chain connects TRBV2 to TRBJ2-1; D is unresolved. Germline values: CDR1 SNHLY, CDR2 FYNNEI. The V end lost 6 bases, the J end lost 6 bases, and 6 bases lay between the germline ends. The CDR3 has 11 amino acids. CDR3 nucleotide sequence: TGTGCCAGCAGCTCTTTCAATGAGCAGTTCTTC. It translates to CASSSFNEQFF.

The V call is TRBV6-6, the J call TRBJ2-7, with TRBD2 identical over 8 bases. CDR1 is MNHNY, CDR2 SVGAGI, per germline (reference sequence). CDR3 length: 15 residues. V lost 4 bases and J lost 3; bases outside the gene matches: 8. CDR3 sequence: CASSSPGRAGYEQYF. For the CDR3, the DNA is TGTGCCAGCAGTTCTCCCGGGAGGGCCGGCTACGAGCAGTACTTC.

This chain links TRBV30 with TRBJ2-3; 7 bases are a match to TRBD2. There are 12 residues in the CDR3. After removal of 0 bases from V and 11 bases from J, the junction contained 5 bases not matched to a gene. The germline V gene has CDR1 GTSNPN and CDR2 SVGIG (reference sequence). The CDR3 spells CAWSVEGLKQYF. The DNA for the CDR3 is TGTGCCTGGAGTGTAGAGGGACTAAAGCAGTATTTT.

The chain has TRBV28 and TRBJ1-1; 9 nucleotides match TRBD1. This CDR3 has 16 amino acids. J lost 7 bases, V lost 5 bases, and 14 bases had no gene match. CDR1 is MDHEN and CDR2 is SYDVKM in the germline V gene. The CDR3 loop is CASSPRRTGENHEAFF. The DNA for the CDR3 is TGTGCCAGCAGTCCAAGAAGGACAGGGGAGAACCATGAAGCTTTCTTT.

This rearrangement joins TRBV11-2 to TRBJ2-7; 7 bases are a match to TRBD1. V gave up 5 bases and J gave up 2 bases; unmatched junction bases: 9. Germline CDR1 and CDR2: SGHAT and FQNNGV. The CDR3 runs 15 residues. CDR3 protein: CASSPGTVLPYEQYF. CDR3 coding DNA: TGTGCCAGCAGCCCCGGGACAGTTTTACCCTACGAGCAGTACTTC.

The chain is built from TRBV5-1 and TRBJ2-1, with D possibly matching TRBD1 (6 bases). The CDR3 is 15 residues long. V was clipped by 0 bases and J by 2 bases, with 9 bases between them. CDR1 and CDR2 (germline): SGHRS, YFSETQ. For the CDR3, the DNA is TGCGCCAGCAGCTTGGGGCAGGGGCCCTACAATGAGCAGTTCTTC. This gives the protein CASSLGQGPYNEQFF.

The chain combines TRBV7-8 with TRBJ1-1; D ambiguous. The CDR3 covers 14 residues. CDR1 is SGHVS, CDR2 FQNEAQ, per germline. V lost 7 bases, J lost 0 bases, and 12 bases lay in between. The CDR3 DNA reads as TGTGCCAGCAAAAACATTCAAGTGAACACTGAAGCTTTCTTT. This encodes CASKNIQVNTEAFF.

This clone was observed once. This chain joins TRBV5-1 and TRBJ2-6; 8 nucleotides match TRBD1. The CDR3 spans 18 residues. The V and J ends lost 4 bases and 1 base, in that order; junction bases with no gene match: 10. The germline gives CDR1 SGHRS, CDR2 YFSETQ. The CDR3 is CASSREGTGPSGANVLTF. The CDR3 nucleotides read TGCGCCAGCAGCCGAGAAGGGACAGGCCCATCTGGGGCCAACGTCCTGACTTTC. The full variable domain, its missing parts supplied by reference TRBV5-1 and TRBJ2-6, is KAGVTQTPRYLIKTRGQQVTLSCSPISGHRSVSWYQQTPGQGLQFLFEYFSETQRNKGNFPGRFSGRQFSNSRSEMNVSTLELGDSALYLCASSREGTGPSGANVLTFGAGSRLTVL.

DNA of the CDR3: TGTGCCAGCAGCTTACACGGGACTGGATCTAGCACAGATACGCAGTATTTT. It encodes CASSLHGTGSSTDTQYF. The chain uses TRBV7-3 and TRBJ2-3; the D gene is possibly TRBD2 (6 bases). The CDR3 extends over 17 amino acids. Trimming pared 2 bases from V and 0 bases from J, leaving 15 bases between. Germline values: CDR1 SGHTA, CDR2 FQGTGA.

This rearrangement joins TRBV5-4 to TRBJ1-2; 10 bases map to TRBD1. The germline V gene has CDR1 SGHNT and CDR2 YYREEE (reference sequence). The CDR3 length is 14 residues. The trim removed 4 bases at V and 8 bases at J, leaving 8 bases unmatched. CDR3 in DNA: TGTGCCAGCAGCGGGGGACAGGGGATTTTCGGCTACACCTTC. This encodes CASSGGQGIFGYTF.

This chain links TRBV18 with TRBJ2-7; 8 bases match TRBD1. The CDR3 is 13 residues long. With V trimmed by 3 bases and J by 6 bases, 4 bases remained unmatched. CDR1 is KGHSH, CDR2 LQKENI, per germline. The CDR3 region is CASSPDRVGEQYF. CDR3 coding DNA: TGTGCCAGCTCACCGGACAGGGTTGGCGAGCAGTACTTC.

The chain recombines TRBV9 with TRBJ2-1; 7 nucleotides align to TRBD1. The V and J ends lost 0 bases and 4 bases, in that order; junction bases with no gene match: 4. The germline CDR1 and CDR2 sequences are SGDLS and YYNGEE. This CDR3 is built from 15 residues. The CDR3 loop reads CASSVVGQEYNEQFF. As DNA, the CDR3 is TGTGCCAGCAGCGTAGTAGGACAGGAGTACAATGAGCAGTTCTTC.

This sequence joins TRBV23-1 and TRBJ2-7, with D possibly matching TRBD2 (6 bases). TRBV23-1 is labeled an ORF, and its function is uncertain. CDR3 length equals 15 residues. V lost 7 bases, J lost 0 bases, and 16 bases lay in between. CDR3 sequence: CASIQRRDFSYEQYF. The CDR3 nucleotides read TGCGCCAGCATCCAGAGGCGGGACTTCTCCTACGAGCAGTACTTC.

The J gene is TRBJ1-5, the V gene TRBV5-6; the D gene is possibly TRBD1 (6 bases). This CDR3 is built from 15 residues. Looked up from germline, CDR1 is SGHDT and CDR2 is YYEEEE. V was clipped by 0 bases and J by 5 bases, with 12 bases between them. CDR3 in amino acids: CASSLGTGRDQPQHF. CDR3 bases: TGTGCCAGCAGCTTGGGCACAGGGCGGGATCAGCCCCAGCATTTT.

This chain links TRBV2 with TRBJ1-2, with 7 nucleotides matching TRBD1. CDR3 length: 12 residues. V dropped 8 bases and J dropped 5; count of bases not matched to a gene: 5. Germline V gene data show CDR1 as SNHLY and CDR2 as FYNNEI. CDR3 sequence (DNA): TGTGCCAGCTCCAGGGACAGTTATGGCTACACCTTC. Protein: CASSRDSYGYTF.

The CDR3 is CASSLGLLTDRGLTGELFF. CDR3 bases: TGCGCCAGCAGCTTGGGGCTATTAACGGACAGGGGGCTGACCGGGGAGCTGTTTTTT. The V gene is TRBV5-1, the J gene TRBJ2-2, with TRBD1 matching over 11 bases. The CDR3 length is 19 residues. The germline gives CDR1 SGHRS, CDR2 YFSETQ. With V trimmed by 0 bases and J by 5 bases, 12 bases remained unmatched.

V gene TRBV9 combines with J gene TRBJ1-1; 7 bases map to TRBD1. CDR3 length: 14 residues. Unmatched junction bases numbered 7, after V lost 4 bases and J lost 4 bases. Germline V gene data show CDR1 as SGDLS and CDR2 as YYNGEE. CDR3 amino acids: CASSQTTGVTEAFF. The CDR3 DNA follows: TGTGCCAGCAGCCAAACCACAGGGGTCACTGAAGCTTTCTTT. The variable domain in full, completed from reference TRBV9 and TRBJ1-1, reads DSGVTQTPKHLITATGQRVTLRCSPRSGDLSVYWYQQSLDQGLQFLIQYYNGEERAKGNILERFSAQQFPDLHSELNLSSLELGDSALYFCASSQTTGVTEAFFGQGTRLTVV.

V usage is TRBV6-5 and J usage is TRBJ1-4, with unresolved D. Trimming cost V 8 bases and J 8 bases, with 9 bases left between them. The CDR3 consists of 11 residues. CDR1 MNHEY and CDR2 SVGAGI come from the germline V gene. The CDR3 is CASGPREKLFF. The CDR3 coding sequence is TGTGCCAGCGGGCCACGGGAAAAACTGTTTTTT.

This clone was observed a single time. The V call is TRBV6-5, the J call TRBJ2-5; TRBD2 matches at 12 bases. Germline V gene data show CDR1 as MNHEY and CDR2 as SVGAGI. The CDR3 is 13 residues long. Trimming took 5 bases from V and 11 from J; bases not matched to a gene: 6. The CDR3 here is CASSALAGGGQYF. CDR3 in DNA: TGTGCCAGCAGTGCACTAGCGGGGGGCGGGCAGTACTTC.

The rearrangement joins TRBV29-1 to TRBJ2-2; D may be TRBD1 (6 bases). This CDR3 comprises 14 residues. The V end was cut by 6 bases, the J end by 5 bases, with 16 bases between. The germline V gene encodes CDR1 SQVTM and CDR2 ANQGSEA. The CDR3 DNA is TGCAGCGTCCTTGACAGGCCGAGTACCGGGGAGCTGTTTTTT. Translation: CSVLDRPSTGELFF.

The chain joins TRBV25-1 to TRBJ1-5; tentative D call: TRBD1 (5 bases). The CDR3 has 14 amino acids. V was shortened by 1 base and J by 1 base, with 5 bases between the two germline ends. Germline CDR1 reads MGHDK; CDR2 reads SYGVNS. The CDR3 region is CASSEWGSNQPQHF. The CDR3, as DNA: TGTGCCAGCAGTGAATGGGGGAGCAATCAGCCCCAGCATTTT.

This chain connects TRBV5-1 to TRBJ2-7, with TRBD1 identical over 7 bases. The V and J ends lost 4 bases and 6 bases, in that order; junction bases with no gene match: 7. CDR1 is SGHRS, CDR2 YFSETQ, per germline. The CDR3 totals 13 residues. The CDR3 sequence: CASSLGAGGEQYF. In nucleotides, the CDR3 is TGCGCCAGCAGCCTCGGAGCAGGGGGCGAGCAGTACTTC.

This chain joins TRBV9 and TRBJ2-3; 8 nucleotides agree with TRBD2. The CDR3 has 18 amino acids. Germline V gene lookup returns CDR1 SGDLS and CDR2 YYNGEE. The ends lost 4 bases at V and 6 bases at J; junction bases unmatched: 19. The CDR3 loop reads CASSPLPGRGARGDTQYF. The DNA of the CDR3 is TGTGCCAGCAGCCCCCTCCCAGGGCGGGGGGCACGGGGGGATACGCAGTATTTT.

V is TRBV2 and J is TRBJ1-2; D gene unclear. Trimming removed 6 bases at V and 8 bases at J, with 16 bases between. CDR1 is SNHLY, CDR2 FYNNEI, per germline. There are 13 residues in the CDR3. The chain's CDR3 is CASREHPRTGYTF. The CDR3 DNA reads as TGTGCCAGCAGGGAACACCCTCGTACGGGCTACACCTTC.